Listed here are 24 T cell receptor beta chains from one sample, sequenced in a study of T-cell memory formation after mild COVID-19 (dated by TCRdb to the early 2020s). Libraries were constructed by 5' RACE. Sequencer: Illumina NovaSeq 6000. TCRdb ran its own pipeline on the public reads, namely fastp trimming at Q25 and MiXCR clone calling, and kept in-frame beta chains. Every distinct CDR3 protein forms one entry, paired with its most common genes and DNA. This sample gives hundreds of thousands of distinct CDR3 sequences in total; around a sixth of them show up just once. Around 12% of the sample is held by the ten biggest clonotypes. Source material: PBMCs or a T cell subset sorted from them (not recorded which). These receptor sequences come from an adult woman who had mild COVID-19 (a few samples of this study predate the infection). The sample titles of this study are shuffled in the database, so cell type and time point are left out; the donor was told from shared clones.

The gene calls are TRBV20-1 and TRBJ2-5; either TRBD1 or TRBD2 may fit D (5 bases each). The V end was cut by 6 bases, the J end by 4 bases, with 30 bases between. The germline gives CDR1 DFQATT, CDR2 SNEGSKA (reference sequence). CDR3 length: 18 amino acids. The CDR3 region has the DNA TGCAGTGCACGACTGGGGCGGGCTGGGTGGACCCATCTAGAGACCCAGTACTTC. Its protein is CSARLGRAGWTHLETQYF.

This clonotype was counted between two and nine times. The genes are TRBV3-1 and TRBJ1-6, with D unresolved. CDR3 length: 15 amino acids. Germline V gene data show CDR1 as LGHDT and CDR2 as YNNKEL (reference sequence). Trimming stripped 7 bases from V and 7 bases from J, with 17 bases between. This chain's CDR3 is CASTLAGGPNSPLHF. The DNA of the CDR3 is TGTGCCAGCACCCTAGCGGGAGGACCCAATTCACCCCTCCACTTT.

The table lists this clonotype with a few counts. This chain uses TRBV7-3 with TRBJ2-3, with TRBD2 as a possible D gene (5 bases). CDR1 SGHTA and CDR2 FQGTGA come from the germline V gene. Trimming took off 3 bases at V and 1 base at J, with 8 bases between the two ends. This CDR3 is 14 amino acids long. The chain's CDR3 is CASSFQAGTDTQYF. The DNA for the CDR3 is TGTGCCAGCAGCTTCCAAGCGGGCACAGATACGCAGTATTTT.

This clonotype showed up just a few times. This rearrangement joins TRBV9 to TRBJ2-3; D call uncertain. CDR1 is SGDLS, CDR2 YYNGEE, per germline. Trimming took 3 bases from V and 6 from J, leaving 17 bases between them. The CDR3 sequence is 15 residues long. CDR3 region: CASSGRPDLGDTQYF. Written as DNA, the CDR3 is TGTGCCAGCAGCGGTAGGCCAGACCTCGGGGATACGCAGTATTTT.

The V call is TRBV9, the J call TRBJ2-3; the D is unclear. V lost 0 bases and J 3 bases, leaving 11 bases between the germline ends. The germline gives CDR1 SGDLS, CDR2 YYNGEE. This CDR3 spans 15 amino acids. The CDR3 DNA reads TGTGCCAGCAGCGTAGTGGCAAGCCCAACAGATACGCAGTATTTT. Protein: CASSVVASPTDTQYF.

This chain links TRBV7-9 with TRBJ1-5; 7 bases map to TRBD1. The CDR3 is 16 amino acids. With 5 bases clipped from V and 4 bases from J, the junction kept 11 bases outside the gene matches. Germline CDR1 is SEHNR and CDR2 is FQNEAQ (reference sequence). CDR3 sequence reads: CASSIPTRDSNQPQHF. In DNA, the CDR3 is TGTGCCAGCAGCATCCCGACCCGGGACAGTAATCAGCCCCAGCATTTT.

This clonotype has just a few counts. The V call is TRBV4-1, the J call TRBJ2-1; TRBD2 matches at 14 bases. The CDR3 consists of 16 residues. Germline CDR1 MGHRA, CDR2 YSYEKL. Unmatched junction bases numbered 8, after V lost 4 bases and J lost 9 bases. CDR3 protein: CASSRPGTSGSREQFF. The CDR3 nucleotides read TGCGCCAGCAGCCGACCAGGGACTAGCGGGAGTCGTGAGCAGTTCTTC.

The chain employs TRBV7-3 and TRBJ2-1, with a possible D match to TRBD1 (6 bases). There are 14 residues in the CDR3. Germline lookup yields CDR1 SGHTA and CDR2 FQGTGA. Trimming stripped 3 bases from V and 5 bases from J, with 11 bases between. For the CDR3, the DNA is TGTGCCAGCAGCTTCGCCGGACAGAACAATGAGCAGTTCTTC. Residues: CASSFAGQNNEQFF.

The chain employs TRBV12-3 or TRBV12-4 and TRBJ2-1; TRBD2 matches 8 bases. J lost 4 bases, V lost 10 bases, and 6 bases had no gene match. This CDR3 has 13 amino acids. The CDR3, as DNA: TGTGCCACACGCGGGGGGAGGTACAATGAGCAGTTCTTC. This sequence encodes CATRGGRYNEQFF.

This clonotype was picked up a small number of times. The rearrangement links TRBV7-2 to TRBJ2-1; maybe TRBD1 (7 bases). V lost 5 bases to trimming and J lost 14 bases, with 16 bases between them. This CDR3 region has 12 residues. Germline CDR1 reads SGHTA; CDR2 reads FQGNSA. The CDR3 DNA sequence: TGTGCCAGCAGCCGCCGCCAGGGGGGAGAGTTCTTC. It yields the protein CASSRRQGGEFF. The full variable domain, rest sourced from reference TRBV7-2 and TRBJ2-1, is GAGVSQSPSNKVTEKGKDVELRCDPISGHTALYWYRQSLGQGLEFLIYFQGNSAPDKSGLPSDRFSAERTGGSVSTLTIQRTQQEDSAVYLCASSRRQGGEFFGPGTRLTVL.

Many counts were recorded for this clonotype. This chain connects TRBV30 to TRBJ2-3, with 7 bases aligning to TRBD2. This CDR3 comprises 13 residues. V lost 4 bases and J lost 2; bases outside the gene matches: 3. Germline CDR1 is GTSNPN and CDR2 is SVGIG (reference sequence). The CDR3 protein is CAWKRDYTDTQYF. The CDR3 DNA reads as TGTGCCTGGAAACGGGACTACACAGATACGCAGTATTTT.

This clonotype has a handful of counts. The J gene is TRBJ2-3, the V gene TRBV6-1; D not resolved. Trimming took 2 bases from V and 4 from J, leaving 10 bases between them. Germline V CDR1 and CDR2: MNHNS, SASEGT. The CDR3 length is 14 residues. CDR3 coding DNA: TGTGCCAGCAGTGAACCCCTGTGGGCAGATACGCAGTATTTT. It yields the protein CASSEPLWADTQYF.

The chain has TRBV12-3 or TRBV12-4 and TRBJ1-5, with D possibly being TRBD1 (5 bases). Trimming pared 5 bases from V and 3 bases from J, leaving 11 bases between. The CDR3 totals 14 residues. CDR3: CASSLPGPNQPQHF. The CDR3 DNA reads TGTGCCAGCAGTCTCCCGGGGCCCAATCAGCCCCAGCATTTT.

V and J are TRBV27 and TRBJ2-3; tentative D call: TRBD1 (5 bases). The germline gives CDR1 MNHEY, CDR2 SMNVEV (reference sequence). This CDR3 is 17 amino acids long. V lost 3 bases and J lost 2, with 18 bases in between. The DNA of the CDR3 is TGTGCCAGCAGTTTTTTGCGGACACAGTTTTACACAGATACGCAGTATTTT. Its protein is CASSFLRTQFYTDTQYF.

This clonotype was seen at least ten times. The genes are TRBV14 and TRBJ2-3; D remains ambiguous. This CDR3 has 12 residues. Trimming removed 0 bases from V and 6 bases from J, with 4 bases in between. CDR1 SGHDN and CDR2 FVKESK come from the germline V gene. CDR3 sequence reads: CASSQDWDTQYF. In DNA form, the CDR3 reads TGTGCCAGCAGCCAAGATTGGGATACGCAGTATTTT.

This clonotype was seen a handful of times. V and J are TRBV20-1 and TRBJ2-3; no definite D call. Trimming stripped 3 bases from V and 0 bases from J, with 13 bases between. Germline V gives CDR1 DFQATT, CDR2 SNEGSKA (reference sequence). This CDR3 has 15 amino acids. CDR3: CSASDVSRSTDTQYF. The CDR3 DNA is TGCAGTGCTAGTGACGTATCGCGTAGCACAGATACGCAGTATTTT.

This clonotype was seen only a few times. V is TRBV20-1 and J is TRBJ2-1; D is unresolved. CDR1 is DFQATT, CDR2 SNEGSKA, per germline (reference sequence). V gave up 2 bases and J gave up 6 bases, with 11 bases separating them. The CDR3 has 13 residues. The CDR3 here is CSARNRLLNEQFF. The DNA of the CDR3 is TGCAGTGCTAGAAATCGGCTACTCAATGAGCAGTTCTTC.

This sequence joins TRBV11-2 and TRBJ2-3; the match to TRBD2 covers 9 bases. CDR1 and CDR2 from the germline V gene are SGHAT and FQNNGV. Losses at the gene ends were 7 bases for V and 4 bases for J; bases not matched to a gene: 12. The CDR3 runs to 16 residues. In DNA form, the CDR3 reads TGTGCCAGCACCAAGGGATGGCGGGGGGGCGCAGATACGCAGTATTTT. Amino acids: CASTKGWRGGADTQYF. Based on the CDR3 plus reference TRBV11-2 and TRBJ2-3, the full variable domain is EAGVAQSPRYKIIEKRQSVAFWCNPISGHATLYWYQQILGQGPKLLIQFQNNGVVDDSQLPKDRFSAERLKGVDSTLKIQPAKLEDSAVYLCASTKGWRGGADTQYFGPGTRLTVL.

V gene TRBV11-2 combines with J gene TRBJ2-1, with TRBD2 identical over 11 bases. Germline CDR1 SGHAT, CDR2 FQNNGV. This CDR3 comprises 15 residues. V trimming: 4 bases; J trimming: 7 bases; junction bases outside the gene matches: 6. CDR3 protein: CASSYSGRAFNEQFF. The CDR3 DNA sequence: TGTGCCAGCAGCTATAGCGGGAGGGCCTTTAATGAGCAGTTCTTC.

V is TRBV7-9 and J is TRBJ2-7; D uncertain. Trimming stripped 2 bases from V and 2 bases from J, with 4 bases between. This CDR3 has 12 residues. From germline, CDR1 is SEHNR and CDR2 FQNEAQ (reference sequence). The CDR3 here is CASSLHPYEQYF. The CDR3 DNA follows: TGTGCCAGCAGCTTACATCCCTACGAGCAGTACTTC. Together with reference TRBV7-9 and TRBJ2-7, the CDR3 gives the full variable domain: DTGVSQNPRHKITKRGQNVTFRCDPISEHNRLYWYRQTLGQGPEFLTYFQNEAQLEKSRLLSDRFSAERPKGSFSTLEIQRTEQGDSAMYLCASSLHPYEQYFGPGTRLTVT.

V gene TRBV7-9 combines with J gene TRBJ2-3; weak D call: TRBD2 (6 bases). V lost 6 bases and J 2 bases, leaving 15 bases between the germline ends. This CDR3 is built from 15 residues. Germline lookup yields CDR1 SEHNR and CDR2 FQNEAQ (reference sequence). CDR3 amino acids: CASSIWRDPTDTQYF. CDR3 DNA sequence: TGTGCCAGCAGTATATGGCGGGATCCCACAGATACGCAGTATTTT.

This clonotype appeared many times. The CDR3 spells CASSQGISEQFF. The CDR3 bases are TGCGCCAGCAGCCAGGGGATAAGTGAGCAGTTCTTC. V and J are TRBV5-1 and TRBJ2-1, with D tentatively TRBD1 (6 bases). Between the trimmed V and J ends, which lost 4 bases and 9 bases, there was a span of 11 bases. This CDR3 region has 12 residues. Germline lookup yields CDR1 SGHRS and CDR2 YFSETQ.

J is TRBJ2-7 and V is TRBV20-1; D could derive from TRBD1 or TRBD2 (5 bases each). The CDR3 is 13 amino acids. CDR1 and CDR2 from the germline V gene are DFQATT and SNEGSKA (reference sequence). V was cut by 0 bases and J by 5 bases, with 11 bases left in between. CDR3 coding DNA: TGCAGTGCTAGAGATGGGGGTAAGGACGAGCAGTACTTC. This gives the protein CSARDGGKDEQYF.

This clonotype showed up just a few times. This sequence joins TRBV4-3 and TRBJ2-7; 7 nucleotides agree with TRBD2. The V gene's germline CDR1 is LGHNA and CDR2 YSLEER. CDR3 length: 17 amino acids. With 0 bases clipped from V and 0 bases from J, the junction kept 8 bases outside the gene matches. The CDR3 here is CASSQDPTGRSSYEQYF. The CDR3 DNA is TGCGCCAGCAGCCAAGATCCAACCGGGAGGAGCTCCTACGAGCAGTACTTC.